These T cell receptor beta chains were read from a single sample in a study of blood T cell repertoires in COVID-19. Profiling relied on immunoSEQ multiplex PCR, and the TCRdb table lists in-frame clones only, not all of them. The sample yields approximately 250,000 clones, 88% seen once. The sample comprised PBMCs or T cells enriched from blood (not recorded which). The receptors shown here come from a woman aged 60-75 years in a cohort exposed to, infected with or recovered from COVID-19 (not recorded which). CDR3s include the opening cysteine and the closing phenylalanine or tryptophan. The D gene is left open where the match is weak.

j_gene: TRBJ2-7; d_gene: TRBD2; v_gene: TRBV5-5; CDR3aa: CASSLMGLAGGPRNEQYF
j_gene: TRBJ2-3; d_gene: TRBD1; v_gene: TRBV19; CDR3aa: CASSALRTGASGGLTDTQYF
j_gene: TRBJ2-5; d_gene: NA; v_gene: TRBV28; CDR3aa: CASTRGFLAGNQETQYF
j_gene: TRBJ2-7; d_gene: TRBD2; v_gene: TRBV6-5; CDR3aa: CASTSSGTRVIEQYF
j_gene: TRBJ2-7; d_gene: NA; v_gene: TRBV29-1; CDR3aa: CSVEGRRDEQYF
j_gene: TRBJ1-4; d_gene: TRBD1; v_gene: TRBV18; CDR3aa: CASSRRTGQDEKLFF
j_gene: TRBJ2-5; d_gene: TRBD2; v_gene: TRBV24-1; CDR3aa: CATNSGRAPGTQYF
j_gene: TRBJ2-3; d_gene: TRBD1; v_gene: TRBV2; CDR3aa: CASRWTGGSDTQYF
j_gene: TRBJ2-2; d_gene: NA; v_gene: TRBV6-1; CDR3aa: CASSGEPYMSTGELFF
j_gene: TRBJ1-5; d_gene: TRBD1; v_gene: TRBV19; CDR3aa: CASTPAGGSQPQHF
j_gene: TRBJ2-7; d_gene: NA; v_gene: TRBV5-1; CDR3aa: CASSWGDYEQYF
j_gene: TRBJ2-5; d_gene: TRBD1; v_gene: TRBV9; CDR3aa: CASSTHPGTGGGKETQYF
j_gene: TRBJ1-3; d_gene: NA; v_gene: TRBV15; CDR3aa: CATAGLSGNTIYF
j_gene: TRBJ2-3; d_gene: NA; v_gene: TRBV18; CDR3aa: CASSFDRDLLTDTQYF
j_gene: TRBJ2-3; d_gene: TRBD1; v_gene: TRBV7-3; CDR3aa: CASSLQGASDTQYF
j_gene: TRBJ2-7; d_gene: TRBD1; v_gene: TRBV6-5; CDR3aa: CASSYRDRGGYEQYF
j_gene: TRBJ1-2; d_gene: NA; v_gene: TRBV28; CDR3aa: CASSLRAYGYTF
j_gene: TRBJ1-3; d_gene: NA; v_gene: TRBV7-6; CDR3aa: CASSRSGGASSGNTIYF
j_gene: TRBJ2-3; d_gene: NA; v_gene: TRBV7-9; CDR3aa: CASSLYVDTQYF
j_gene: TRBJ2-7; d_gene: TRBD1; v_gene: TRBV18; CDR3aa: CASSSGQGSSYEQYF
j_gene: TRBJ2-1; d_gene: TRBD1; v_gene: TRBV11-3; CDR3aa: CASSPSTGNYNEQFF
j_gene: TRBJ1-1; d_gene: NA; v_gene: TRBV14; CDR3aa: CASSQERRTTEAFF